This T cell receptor beta chain was documented in a study of T cells in Graves' hyperthyroidism and ophthalmopathy. Notes on the study in general: Expanded thyroid clonotypes (above 0.001) were mostly also found in blood.

The germline V and J ends were trimmed by 5 bases and 0 bases, with 13 bases remaining between them. Germline V gene lookup returns CDR1 ENHRY and CDR2 SYGVKD. The CDR3 totals 15 residues. About this clonotype: What it binds is not known. A read error may explain this, as a much larger clone is one base away.

RNA transcripts gave rise to amplified TCR beta CDR3 regions. The HTBI set primed first-round TCR CDR3 RT-PCR. TCRdb analysed the multiplex PCR reads with MiXCR anew, one entry per CDR3 protein. The sample has about 360,000 distinct CDR3 sequences; about 18% are singletons. The patients, who ranged from 18 to 65 in age, presented with newly diagnosed hyperthyroidism lasting under 2 months. Based on clinical symptoms, serum thyroxine and TRAb, thyroid ultrasound and orbital computed tomography, diagnoses were reached. The receptor comes from a woman aged 18-29 years with Graves' hyperthyroidism. Sequenced: blood. J is TRBJ1-1 and V is TRBV10-3; maybe TRBD1 (5 bases). CDR3 nucleotides: TGTGCCATCAGTCGAAGGGGAGGGGTGAACACTGAAGCTTTCTTT. Translation gives CAISRRGGVNTEAFF.